The sample holds a few counts of the clone carrying this TCR beta chain. V lost 7 bases and J 5 bases, leaving 8 bases between the germline ends. This CDR3 contains 10 residues. Germline V gene lookup returns CDR1 DFQATT and CDR2 SNEGSKA (reference sequence). The table came from immunoSEQ multiplex PCR; TCRdb's copy has only in-frame clones and leaves some out. The data show 55,000 to 70,000 clones, 80% to 90% seen once. The data were taken from a study of a mutant IDH1 vaccine in newly diagnosed glioma. Study summary: The therapy given earlier, which was standard therapy, consisted of radiotherapy, temozolomide, or both, and most of the patients received both.

Time point described: baseline, week 1 (first vaccination visit). The treatment: pre-vaccination baseline after standard-of-care therapy. New WHO grade 3 or 4 astrocytomas that were IDH1-mutant and ATRX-lost occurred in the donors. Specimen: PBMCs, collected from a glioma patient treated with radiotherapy, temozolomide or both. J is TRBJ2-5 and V is TRBV20-1, with TRBD2 as a possible D gene (6 bases). This clonotype was sampled from a man aged 25-45 years with glioma. CDR3 sequence (DNA): TGCAGTGGACTAGTGGAGACCCAGTACTTC. Translated, it gives CSGLVETQYF.